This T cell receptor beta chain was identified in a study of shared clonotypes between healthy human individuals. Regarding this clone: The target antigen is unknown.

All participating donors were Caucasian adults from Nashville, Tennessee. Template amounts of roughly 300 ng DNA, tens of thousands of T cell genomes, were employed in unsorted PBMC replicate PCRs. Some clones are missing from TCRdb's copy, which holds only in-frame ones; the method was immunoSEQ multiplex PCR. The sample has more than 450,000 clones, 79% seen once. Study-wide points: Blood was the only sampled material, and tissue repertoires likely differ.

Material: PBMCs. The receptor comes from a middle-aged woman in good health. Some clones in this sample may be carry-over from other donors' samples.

The CDR3 DNA is TGTGCCAGCAGCGCCGGGACACCCATCAATGAGCAGTTCTTC. It translates to CASSAGTPINEQFF. The rearrangement joins TRBV9 to TRBJ2-1, with D possibly TRBD1 on 6 matching bases. This CDR3 is built from 14 residues. Per the germline V gene, CDR1 is SGDLS and CDR2 is YYNGEE. Trimming took off 3 bases at V and 6 bases at J, with 13 bases between the two ends.